This T cell receptor beta chain appears in the sequencing data of a study of T-cell reconstitution after alpha-beta-depleted transplantation in children. Unique molecular identifiers were incorporated during preparation of the TCRbeta library. TCRdb processed the PCR reads anew with MiXCR; each CDR3 protein has one entry. The sample yields about 500,000 distinct CDR3 sequences, approximately 29% seen once. Germline lookup yields CDR1 LGHNA and CDR2 YSLEER. The CDR3 consists of 13 residues. The V end was cut by 1 base, the J end by 12 bases, with 12 bases between. The material was PBMCs from the stem cell graft donor, obtained from the stem cell graft. The chain employs TRBV4-3 and TRBJ1-4; D remains unclear. This clonotype was sampled from a human donor who donated a stem cell graft to a child with aplastic anemia. The CDR3 is CASSQASYRQLFF. The CDR3 nucleotides are TGCGCCAGCAGCCAAGCATCGTACCGCCAACTGTTTTTT.